This T cell receptor (beta chain) originates from a study of blood T cell repertoires in COVID-19. Study background: Whether acute or convalescent, the COVID-19 samples came from the United States, Italy and Spain. The analysed material was cDNA or gDNA that came from T cells, B-cell-depleted T cells, or PBMCs.

Germline CDR1 SGHRS, CDR2 YFSETQ. The CDR3 sequence is 14 residues long. After removal of 4 bases from V and 6 bases from J, the junction contained 5 bases not matched to a gene. Authors' analysis steps: How many nucleated cells were present was estimated from reference gene primer amplification. Produced via immunoSEQ multiplex PCR; TCRdb's table is partial and in-frame only. The D gene and trimming were derived from the DNA, and the V and J assignments and clone size from that table. The sample carries roughly 200,000 clones, about four fifths recorded once. The J gene is TRBJ2-3, the V gene TRBV5-1; 10 nucleotides line up with TRBD1. This receptor was identified in a man between 65 and 85 years old with active or convalescent COVID-19. Specimen: peripheral blood. This CDR3 is CASSPGTGDDTQYF. CDR3 nucleotide sequence: TGCGCCAGCAGCCCTGGGACAGGGGACGATACGCAGTATTTT.